A single sample gave rise to the 9 T cell receptor beta chains below, sequenced in a study of T and B cells in COVID-19 patients. TRB was amplified from about 250-500 ng of blood genomic DNA. BIOMED2 TRB-A/B primer pools were used in multiplex TRB PCR. MiXCR, applied by TCRdb to the multiplex PCR reads, yields one record per CDR3 protein. The table shows fewer than 6,500 distinct CDR3 sequences, with 27% occurring only once. Specimen: blood. Every receptor here comes from a human donor with active COVID-19. The donor label of this sample is uncertain.

This clonotype is labeled medium-sized. The chain is built from TRBV19 and TRBJ2-6, with TRBD1 identical over 10 bases. V dropped 5 bases and J dropped 2; count of bases not matched to a gene: 6. CDR3 length: 17 amino acids. Looked up from germline, CDR1 is LNHDA and CDR2 is SQIVND (reference sequence). The CDR3 DNA reads as TGTGCCAGTAGTCGAAGGACAGGGGGTACTGGGGCCAACGTCCTGACTTTC. Translating gives CASSRRTGGTGANVLTF.

The rearrangement uses TRBV11-3 and TRBJ2-3; 9 positions agree with TRBD1. The CDR3 spans 16 residues. From germline, CDR1 is SGHNT and CDR2 YENEEA. V lost 5 bases to trimming and J lost 1 base; unmatched junction nucleotides: 7. Here the CDR3 DNA reads TGTGCCAGCAGCAACACGTGGACAGGGGGCACAGATACGCAGTATTTT. Its protein product is CASSNTWTGGTDTQYF.

Sample share makes this clonotype medium-sized (0.01 to 0.1%). The chain is built from TRBV19 and TRBJ2-2; a weak D match, TRBD2 (5 bases). Germline assignment: CDR1 LNHDA and CDR2 SQIVND (reference sequence). CDR3 length: 15 residues. V lost 4 bases, J lost 8 bases, and 17 bases lay in between. Here the CDR3 DNA reads TGTGCCAGTAGTACTGTTCCGGGAACGCTGGGGGAGCTGTTTTTT. Its protein product is CASSTVPGTLGELFF.

This clonotype was detected only a few times. The chain couples TRBV6-1 to TRBJ2-7, with 8 positions matching TRBD1. The trim removed 8 bases at V and 4 bases at J, leaving 16 bases unmatched. The CDR3 length is 16 residues. Germline values: CDR1 MNHNS, CDR2 SASEGT. In DNA, the CDR3 is TGTGCCAGCTTTCCTTCATCCGGACAGGGACTTTACGAGCAGTACTTC. Its protein product is CASFPSSGQGLYEQYF.

This clonotype appeared a few times. This rearrangement joins TRBV7-6 to TRBJ2-7; tentatively, D is TRBD1 (6 bases). V was cut by 1 base and J by 6 bases, with 13 bases left in between. Germline CDR1 reads SGHVS; CDR2 reads FNYEAQ. CDR3 length: 14 residues. The CDR3 nucleotides are TGTGCCAGCAGCTTAGAACAGGGAGCAACCGAGCAGTACTTC. Its protein is CASSLEQGATEQYF.

J is TRBJ1-2 and V is TRBV12-3 or TRBV12-4; no firm D call. The CDR3 loop spans 12 amino acids. Deletions cut 6 bases from V and 8 bases from J, with 13 bases between. The CDR3 sequence is CASRHGGGGYTF. The CDR3 nucleotides are TGTGCCAGCAGACACGGAGGAGGAGGCTACACCTTC.

This clonotype came up a few times. The rearrangement uses TRBV6-5 and TRBJ2-3, with TRBD2 matching 8 bases. This CDR3 is 13 amino acids long. J gave up 14 bases and V 5 bases, and 12 bases lay outside the gene matches. Germline-derived CDR1 and CDR2 are MNHEY and SVGAGI. CDR3 amino acids: CASSHNSGAGRYF. CDR3 DNA: TGTGCCAGCAGTCATAATAGCGGGGCCGGGCGGTATTTT.

This clonotype was seen a few times. The J gene is TRBJ2-3, the V gene TRBV10-2; TRBD2 matches 11 bases. The V and J ends lost 3 bases and 0 bases, in that order; junction bases with no gene match: 20. The CDR3 extends over 22 amino acids. Germline V gives CDR1 WSHSY, CDR2 SAAADI. DNA for the CDR3: TGCGCCAGCAGTGACTTGGGCGGGACAGGACTAGCGGGCGTTACTAGCACAGATACGCAGTATTTT. It yields the protein CASSDLGGTGLAGVTSTDTQYF.

V usage is TRBV5-1 and J usage is TRBJ1-5; TRBD1 might be the D (5 bases). Germline values: CDR1 SGHRS, CDR2 YFSETQ. The CDR3 spans 16 residues. V was clipped by 0 bases and J by 0 bases, with 10 bases between them. CDR3 sequence (DNA): TGCGCCAGCAGCTTGGATGGGACGGCTAGCAATCAGCCCCAGCATTTT. Amino acids: CASSLDGTASNQPQHF.